This T cell receptor (beta chain) was profiled in a study of CD8 T cells in ankylosing spondylitis. TCRdb re-called the 5' RACE reads through MiXCR, storing one row per CDR3 protein. The sample holds some 840,000 distinct CDR3 sequences, 12% seen once. This clonotype was found a few times. Its antigen is unknown. V was clipped by 7 bases and J by 6 bases; unmatched bases: 8. The CDR3 length is 15 residues. The germline V gene encodes CDR1 MNHNS and CDR2 SASEGT. General observations from the study: Disease-linked clones displayed a CD8+ phenotype and appeared relatively rarely in peripheral blood. Ankylosing spondylitis blood seemed to carry a telltale TCR beta motif made of several highly homologous variants. Matched ankylosing spondylitis synovial fluid reportedly showed significant enrichment of disease-linked clones.

The receptor was derived from a male donor with ankylosing spondylitis. This chain connects TRBV6-1 to TRBJ2-2; 10 bases align to TRBD1. Sequencing was performed on blood, either unsorted or a sorted T cell fraction (not recorded which). CDR3 residues: CASNRQGAQAGELFF. Here the CDR3 DNA reads TGTGCCAGCAATCGACAGGGGGCGCAGGCCGGGGAGCTGTTTTTT.